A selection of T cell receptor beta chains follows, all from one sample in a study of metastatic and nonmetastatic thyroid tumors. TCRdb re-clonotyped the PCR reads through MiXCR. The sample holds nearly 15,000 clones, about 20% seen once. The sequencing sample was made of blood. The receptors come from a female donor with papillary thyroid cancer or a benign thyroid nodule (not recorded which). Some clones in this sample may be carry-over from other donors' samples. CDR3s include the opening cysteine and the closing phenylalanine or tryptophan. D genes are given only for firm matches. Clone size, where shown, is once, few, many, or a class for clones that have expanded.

cdr3_aa: CASSSLALSSVSFSEQYF
cdr3_nt: TGTGCCAGCAGTTCTCTGGCTCTTAGTAGCGTGAGCTTCTCCGAGCAGTACTTC
clone_size: few
j_call: TRBJ2-7
v_call: TRBV12-3/TRBV12-4
d_call: NA

cdr3_aa: CASSIPLRVTGELFF
cdr3_nt: TGTGCCAGTAGTATCCCCCTGCGGGTAACCGGGGAGCTGTTTTTT
clone_size: NA
j_call: TRBJ2-2
v_call: TRBV19
d_call: NA

cdr3_aa: CASSLDWAGDGYTF
cdr3_nt: TGTGCCAGCAGCTTGGATTGGGCAGGGGATGGCTACACCTTC
clone_size: many
j_call: TRBJ1-2
v_call: TRBV5-4
d_call: NA

cdr3_aa: CASSIGGTEGTEQFF
cdr3_nt: TGTGCCAGTAGTATAGGGGGGACTGAAGGGACGGAGCAGTTCTTC
clone_size: many
j_call: TRBJ2-1
v_call: TRBV19
d_call: NA

cdr3_aa: CATSDLYASGGCEQYF
cdr3_nt: TGTGCCACCAGTGATTTGTATGCGTCGGGGGGTTGCGAGCAGTACTTC
clone_size: few
j_call: TRBJ2-7
v_call: TRBV24-1
d_call: TRBD2

cdr3_aa: CASSEGGQGNQPQHF
cdr3_nt: TGTGCCAGCAGTGAGGGGGGACAGGGAAATCAGCCCCAGCATTTT
clone_size: NA
j_call: TRBJ1-5
v_call: TRBV2
d_call: TRBD1

cdr3_aa: CSARDLRPSSYEQYF
cdr3_nt: TGCAGTGCTAGAGATCTCCGGCCTAGCTCCTACGAGCAGTACTTC
clone_size: medium-sized
j_call: TRBJ2-7
v_call: TRBV20-1
d_call: NA

cdr3_aa: CASSISYGTEAFF
cdr3_nt: TGCGCCAGCAGCATTTCGTATGGCACTGAAGCTTTCTTT
clone_size: few
j_call: TRBJ1-1
v_call: TRBV5-1
d_call: NA

cdr3_aa: CASRIRDAAFSEF
cdr3_nt: TGTGCCAGCAGGATCCGGGACGCCGCTTTTTCAGAATTT
clone_size: few
j_call: TRBJ1-3
v_call: TRBV28
d_call: NA

cdr3_aa: CASSLGQNYEQYF
cdr3_nt: TGTGCTAGCAGCCTGGGACAGAACTACGAGCAGTACTTC
clone_size: many
j_call: TRBJ2-7
v_call: TRBV7-7
d_call: TRBD1

cdr3_aa: CASSPPAGYQETQYF
cdr3_nt: TGTGCCAGCAGTCCCCCGGCAGGGTATCAAGAGACCCAGTACTTC
clone_size: many
j_call: TRBJ2-5
v_call: TRBV28
d_call: NA

cdr3_aa: CSAKALTGLGQPQHF
cdr3_nt: TGCAGTGCTAAAGCATTGACAGGTTTGGGCCAACCCCAGCATTTT
clone_size: NA
j_call: TRBJ1-5
v_call: TRBV20-1
d_call: NA

cdr3_aa: CASSMFPLEHNEQFF
cdr3_nt: TGTGCCAGTAGTATGTTCCCCTTGGAGCACAATGAGCAGTTCTTC
clone_size: few
j_call: TRBJ2-1
v_call: TRBV19
d_call: NA